This T cell receptor beta chain was sequenced for a study of OX40 agonist ivuxolimab in advanced cancers. The overall study: From about 23 to 85 years was the age range, with a mean of around 54 years, and around 80% were male.

V was clipped by 0 bases and J by 5 bases, with 14 bases between them. Germline V gene lookup returns CDR1 SGDLS and CDR2 YYNGEE. This CDR3 region has 15 residues. This clone was picked up one time. The antigen is unknown. Broader study findings: Low normalized T-cell clonal expansion also characterized some of the nonresponders.

Produced via immunoSEQ multiplex PCR; TCRdb's table is partial and in-frame only. The profile shows tens of thousands of clones, roughly 81% of them singletons. The investigators sampled blood at baseline, at cycle 4 day 1, and at cycle 7 day 1. The TCR comes from an adult with an advanced solid tumor such as melanoma, head and neck, liver or kidney cancer. Sequenced here: CD4+ or CD8+ T cells sorted from blood, sampled in a trial of the OX40 agonist ivuxolimab. V usage is TRBV9 and J usage is TRBJ1-1; D is undetermined. CDR3 in DNA: TGTGCCAGCAGCGTAGATAACTTATTGGGGACTGAAGCTTTCTTT. This codes for CASSVDNLLGTEAFF. The whole variable domain, remainder taken from reference TRBV9 and TRBJ1-1, is DSGVTQTPKHLITATGQRVTLRCSPRSGDLSVYWYQQSLDQGLQFLIQYYNGEERAKGNILERFSAQQFPDLHSELNLSSLELGDSALYFCASSVDNLLGTEAFFGQGTRLTVV.